This T cell receptor (beta chain) is from a study of identical twins. Germline V lookup: CDR1 DFQATT, CDR2 SNEGSKA (reference sequence). Between the trimmed V and J ends, which lost 0 bases and 8 bases, there was a span of 7 bases. The CDR3 is 12 residues long. It was template switching that added a universal primer site, and there were unique molecular identifiers on the cDNA. TCRdb reprocessed the 5' RACE reads with MiXCR, giving one entry per CDR3 protein. The table includes 200,000 to 250,000 distinct CDR3 sequences, roughly 13% detected once. Healthy Caucasians were all of the donors. This clonotype was observed a handful of times. The data were also submitted as part of a second study, on yellow fever vaccine responses in identical twins.

The receptor's source is a woman aged 18-30 years in good health. The V call is TRBV20-1, the J call TRBJ1-4; unclear D gene. The sequenced sample was memory (CD45RO+) T cells sorted from blood. CDR3 sequence (DNA): TGCAGTGCTAGAGATTCGGTCGAAAAACTGTTTTTT. Its translation is CSARDSVEKLFF.